These T cell receptor beta chains were read from a single sample in a study of blood T cell repertoires in COVID-19. Sequencing was performed with immunoSEQ multiplex PCR; in TCRdb, only in-frame clones are kept and a portion is missing. There are around 450,000 clones in the sample; 80% to 90% occur only once, and over 4% lies in the top ten. The sequenced sample consisted of peripheral blood. These receptors all stem from a woman in her 30s with acute or convalescent COVID-19. The CDR3 runs from the conserved cysteine through the conserved F or W. A D gene is named only where the DNA matches it firmly.

v_gene	d_gene	j_gene	CDR3nt	CDR3aa
TRBV27	TRBD1	TRBJ2-1	TGTGCCAGCAGTTTATCGATAGGGGGCCACGATGAGCAGTTCTTC	CASSLSIGGHDEQFF
TRBV5-6	TRBD2	TRBJ2-7	TGTGCCAGCAGCTTGAAGGGTCTAGCGGGGGCTCCCGAGCAGTACTTC	CASSLKGLAGAPEQYF
TRBV29-1	-	TRBJ2-1	TGCAGCGTTGAAGGATCAACACTCGGGGGCTCCTACAATGAGCAGTTCTTC	CSVEGSTLGGSYNEQFF
TRBV5-5	-	TRBJ1-5	TGTGCCAGCAGCTCAACAACCCTCAGGGGTAGCAATCAGCCCCAGCATTTT	CASSSTTLRGSNQPQHF
TRBV5-1	TRBD1	TRBJ2-3	TGCGCCAGCACCCTACAGGGGACAGATACGCAGTATTTT	CASTLQGTDTQYF
TRBV12-3/TRBV12-4	-	TRBJ1-1	TGTGCCAGCAGTTTAAGACAGAACACTGAAGCTTTCTTT	CASSLRQNTEAFF
TRBV24-1	-	TRBJ1-1	TGTGCCACCAGTGATTTAAGGGGCACTGAAGCTTTCTTT	CATSDLRGTEAFF
TRBV6-6	-	TRBJ2-3	TGTGCCAGCCAAACCAGCCCAAGGGTAAGGGGAGATACGCAGTATTTT	CASQTSPRVRGDTQYF
TRBV7-6	-	TRBJ2-7	TGTGCCAGCTCTGGAGCCTACGAGCAGTACTTC	CASSGAYEQYF
TRBV6-6	-	TRBJ2-7	TGTGCCAGCAGGGCAGGGGACTACGAGCAGTACTTC	CASRAGDYEQYF
TRBV9	TRBD1	TRBJ2-3	TGTGCCAGCAGCGTAGTCGGACAGGGACCCACAGATACGCAGTATTTT	CASSVVGQGPTDTQYF
TRBV6-1	TRBD2	TRBJ2-1	TGTGCCAGCAGTGAAGTAGCGGGCGGGGGAAGCTCCTACAATGAGCAGTTCTTC	CASSEVAGGGSSYNEQFF
TRBV7-8	TRBD1	TRBJ1-5	TGTGCCAGCAGCTTGCTTACAGGGGGCGCCCAGCCCCAGCATTTT	CASSLLTGGAQPQHF
TRBV5-4	TRBD1	TRBJ2-3	TGTGCCAGCAGCTTGGGGGTGGGACAGGGGTCAGGTACGCAGTATTTT	CASSLGVGQGSGTQYF
TRBV29-1	-	TRBJ1-2	TGCAGCGTCAGGAGGGATAACTATGGCTACACCTTC	CSVRRDNYGYTF
TRBV18	-	TRBJ2-1	TGTGCCAGCTCACCCCGGACAGCTTACAATGAGCAGTTCTTC	CASSPRTAYNEQFF